One sample yielded the 20 T cell receptor beta chains listed below, sequenced in a study of blood T cell repertoires in COVID-19. The protocol was immunoSEQ multiplex PCR, while the TCRdb copy is restricted to in-frame clones and leaves out a portion. The table shows about 200,000 clones, with about 86% occurring only once. Sequenced input: PBMCs or T cells enriched from blood (not recorded which). The receptors here all came from a man aged 35 to 55 who had recovered from COVID-19.

This chain links TRBV5-4 with TRBJ2-1; 7 bases agree with TRBD1. Per the germline V gene, CDR1 is SGHNT and CDR2 is YYREEE (reference sequence). V lost 4 bases and J lost 4; bases outside the gene matches: 8. The CDR3 contains 15 residues. Written as DNA, the CDR3 is TGTGCCAGCAGCACCCGGGACAGATTATACAATGAGCAGTTCTTC. Protein sequence: CASSTRDRLYNEQFF.

The chain is built from TRBV5-5 and TRBJ1-2, with D perhaps matching TRBD1 (5 bases). Trimming stripped 4 bases from V and 8 bases from J, with 15 bases between. Germline CDR1 reads SGHKS; CDR2 reads YYEKEE (reference sequence). There are 13 residues in the CDR3. Here the CDR3 reads CASSQEGFGGYTF. In nucleotides, the CDR3 is TGTGCCAGCAGCCAGGAGGGGTTTGGCGGCTACACCTTC.

The rearrangement links TRBV2 to TRBJ1-2, with D hard to call. V gave up 4 bases and J gave up 2 bases, with 5 bases separating them. The CDR3 loop spans 12 amino acids. Germline V CDR1 and CDR2: SNHLY, FYNNEI. CDR3 nucleotides: TGTGCCAGCAGTGCGGAGAACTATGGCTACACCTTC. It translates to CASSAENYGYTF. Filled out from reference TRBV2 and TRBJ1-2, the complete variable domain reads EPEVTQTPSHQVTQMGQEVILRCVPISNHLYFYWYRQILGQKVEFLVSFYNNEISEKSEIFDDQFSVERPDGSNFTLKIRSTKLEDSAMYFCASSAENYGYTFGSGTRLTVV.

V usage is TRBV4-1 and J usage is TRBJ2-3, with a tentative D call TRBD2 (6 bases). V was clipped by 0 bases and J by 2 bases, with 24 bases between them. This CDR3 contains 20 residues. Germline CDR1 reads MGHRA; CDR2 reads YSYEKL. For the CDR3, the DNA is TGCGCCAGCAGCCAAGAAGGAGGGGTGGGGGTCCCGCCCCCCACAGATACGCAGTATTTT. Its translation: CASSQEGGVGVPPPTDTQYF.

This chain connects TRBV10-3 to TRBJ1-2, with 11 bases that match TRBD1. Germline-derived CDR1 and CDR2 are ENHRY and SYGVKD. With V trimmed by 1 base and J by 8 bases, 9 bases remained unmatched. This CDR3 contains 16 residues. Written as DNA, the CDR3 is TGTGCCATCAGTGAGTGGACAGGGGGCGTGAAGGGCGGCTACACCTTC. This translates into CAISEWTGGVKGGYTF.

The chain employs TRBV4-3 and TRBJ2-5; no reliable D call. V lost 5 bases and J lost 2, with 9 bases in between. CDR1 LGHNA and CDR2 YSLEER come from the germline V gene. This CDR3 contains 13 residues. The DNA of the CDR3 is TGCGCCAGCAGCGTCTACCCACAAGAGACCCAGTACTTC. This codes for CASSVYPQETQYF.

The chain combines TRBV6-5 with TRBJ1-2; no reliable D call. The CDR3 loop spans 14 amino acids. V lost 2 bases, J lost 4 bases, and 11 bases lay in between. Germline V lookup: CDR1 MNHEY, CDR2 SVGAGI. CDR3 DNA sequence: TGTGCCAGCAGTTACGCTCCCGACACCTATGGCTACACCTTC. This sequence encodes CASSYAPDTYGYTF.

The rearrangement joins TRBV10-3 to TRBJ1-2; D remains unclear. The CDR3 covers 14 residues. The V and J ends lost 4 bases and 2 bases respectively, with 11 bases between them. CDR1 is ENHRY, CDR2 SYGVKD, per germline. The CDR3 DNA is TGTGCCATCAGTGCAGGCAGTGTCAACTATGGCTACACCTTC. Amino acid sequence: CAISAGSVNYGYTF.

This chain connects TRBV11-2 to TRBJ2-7; 7 positions match TRBD1. J gave up 3 bases and V 5 bases, and 4 bases lay outside the gene matches. The CDR3 consists of 13 residues. Germline lookup yields CDR1 SGHAT and CDR2 FQNNGV. The CDR3 reads CASSRTGFYEQYF. The CDR3 DNA reads as TGTGCCAGCAGCCGGACAGGTTTCTACGAGCAGTACTTC.

In its sample, this clone was seen once. The genes are TRBV4-1 and TRBJ1-1; D possibly corresponds to TRBD1 (5 bases). This CDR3 has 16 amino acids. The V gene lost 5 bases and the J gene lost 4 bases, with 20 bases spanning the gap. CDR1 MGHRA and CDR2 YSYEKL come from the germline V gene. CDR3 sequence: CASSGSSGLWPTEAFF. The DNA of the CDR3 is TGCGCCAGCAGCGGAAGTTCGGGACTTTGGCCCACTGAAGCTTTCTTT.

The V call is TRBV29-1, the J call TRBJ1-4; no clear D gene. From germline, CDR1 is SQVTM and CDR2 ANQGSEA. The CDR3 runs 13 residues. For the CDR3, the DNA is TGCAGGGATGGGCCGGAGGTTAATGAAAAACTGTTTTTT. Translating gives CRDGPEVNEKLFF.

The chain employs TRBV3-1 (or the pseudogene TRBV3-2) and TRBJ1-3, with 12 bases aligning to TRBD1. Trimming cost V 5 bases and J 3 bases; bases outside gene matches: 8. This CDR3 has 17 amino acids. Germline V gives CDR1 LGHDT, CDR2 YNNKEL (reference sequence). CDR3 sequence: CASSKVGQGARGNTIYF. For the CDR3, the DNA is TGTGCCAGCAGCAAAGTGGGACAGGGGGCGCGTGGAAACACCATATATTTT.

V gene TRBV5-6 combines with J gene TRBJ2-7; 9 nucleotides line up with TRBD1. The CDR3 has 15 amino acids. Germline CDR1 SGHDT, CDR2 YYEEEE. V lost 0 bases and J lost 5; bases outside the gene matches: 6. The CDR3 DNA is TGTGCCAGCAGCTTGGCGGGACAGGGTTACCACGAGCAGTACTTC. This encodes CASSLAGQGYHEQYF.

V and J are TRBV4-2 and TRBJ1-5, with D uncertain. Germline values: CDR1 LGHNA, CDR2 YNFKEQ. CDR3 size: 14 residues. V lost 2 bases to trimming and J lost 6 bases, with 11 bases between them. As DNA, the CDR3 is TGTGCCAGCAGCCAAAAGTACGGCGGTCAGCCCCAGCATTTT. Protein sequence: CASSQKYGGQPQHF.

The chain is built from TRBV19 and TRBJ1-2; the match to TRBD1 covers 9 bases. V lost 11 bases, J lost 4 bases, and 11 bases stayed unmatched. The CDR3 runs to 14 residues. Germline CDR1 LNHDA, CDR2 SQIVND (reference sequence). Written as DNA, the CDR3 is TGTGCCTCCTCGGGACAGGGCCCCTTCTATGGCTACACCTTC. Translation gives CASSGQGPFYGYTF. Filled out from reference TRBV19 and TRBJ1-2, the complete variable domain reads DGGITQSPKYLFRKEGQNVTLSCEQNLNHDAMYWYRQDPGQGLRLIYYSQIVNDFQKGDIAEGYSVSREKKESFPLTVTSAQKNPTAFYLCASSGQGPFYGYTFGSGTRLTVV.

The chain employs TRBV4-2 and TRBJ1-5; the D gene is possibly TRBD1 (6 bases). Germline CDR1 LGHNA, CDR2 YNFKEQ. The CDR3 has 16 amino acids. The ends were cut back, 2 bases at V and 2 bases at J, with 13 bases in the middle. The CDR3 spells CASSQPGGLGNQPQHF. In DNA, the CDR3 is TGTGCCAGCAGCCAACCCGGGGGGCTGGGCAATCAGCCCCAGCATTTT.

V usage is TRBV7-6 and J usage is TRBJ2-3, with 9 bases matching TRBD2. The junction had 7 bases not matched to a gene; V was cut back by 5 bases and J by 4 bases. The CDR3 length is 15 residues. The V gene's germline CDR1 is SGHVS and CDR2 FNYEAQ. CDR3 nucleotide sequence: TGTGCCAGCAGCCAACTAGCGGGTCTCTCAGATACGCAGTATTTT. This codes for CASSQLAGLSDTQYF.

This clone was detected only once. Germline and junction disagree at one end, which may indicate a read error. The chain has TRBV6-1 and TRBJ2-2, with D possibly being TRBD1 (6 bases). From germline, CDR1 is MNHNS and CDR2 SASEGT. This CDR3 spans 14 amino acids. CDR3 region: CASREAGETGELFF. The DNA of the CDR3 is TGTGCCAGCAGAGAAGCAGGGGAAACCGGGGAGCTGTTTTTT.

The chain links TRBV3-1 (or the pseudogene TRBV3-2) to TRBJ2-1; 8 bases are shared with TRBD2. V lost 1 base to trimming and J lost 9 bases; unmatched junction nucleotides: 8. This CDR3 is 15 amino acids long. The germline CDR1 and CDR2 sequences are LGHDT and YNNKEL (reference sequence). This chain's CDR3 is CASSQAGGPAPEQFF. The CDR3 region has the DNA TGTGCCAGCAGCCAAGCGGGGGGGCCGGCGCCTGAGCAGTTCTTC.

CDR3 sequence (DNA): TGTGCCAGCAGTGAACTAGCGGGGGCCGCTGGGACAGATACGCAGTATTTT. Protein: CASSELAGAAGTDTQYF. The chain carries TRBV6-4 and TRBJ2-3; 11 bases fit TRBD2. The germline gives CDR1 MRHNA, CDR2 SNTAGT. V shed 3 bases, J shed 3 bases, and the junction held 8 bases outside the gene matches. The CDR3 extends over 17 amino acids.